The next 16 T cell receptor beta chains were all read from a single sample in a study of neurological immune-mediated disorders. Via MiXCR, TCRdb re-called the 5' RACE reads, giving one row per CDR3 protein. Of about 58,000 distinct CDR3 sequences listed, roughly 3.5% are singletons. The specimen sequenced was PBMCs. Every receptor here comes from a man younger than 45 with multiple sclerosis.

By frequency in the sample, this clonotype is large. CDR3 region: CSARDWQQMNTEAFF. The CDR3 coding sequence is TGCAGTGCTAGAGATTGGCAGCAGATGAACACTGAAGCTTTCTTT. This chain joins TRBV20-1 and TRBJ1-1, with D unresolved. This CDR3 has 15 amino acids. V dropped 0 bases and J dropped 0 bases, with 11 bases sitting between them. Germline V gives CDR1 DFQATT, CDR2 SNEGSKA (reference sequence).

Many counts were recorded for this clonotype. The chain is built from TRBV20-1 and TRBJ1-5; possible D gene TRBD1, 6 bases. CDR3 length: 15 amino acids. V lost 3 bases and J lost 6, with 18 bases in between. The germline gives CDR1 DFQATT, CDR2 SNEGSKA (reference sequence). CDR3 nucleotides: TGCAGTGCTAGGGAGACTGGCAAAGGGGGTCAGCCCCAGCATTTT. Its translation: CSARETGKGGQPQHF.

The table lists this clonotype with many counts. The rearrangement links TRBV27 to TRBJ1-1; D not certain. Germline V lookup: CDR1 MNHEY, CDR2 SMNVEV (reference sequence). V was clipped by 2 bases and J by 5 bases, with 12 bases between them. The CDR3 runs to 14 residues. CDR3 nucleotides: TGTGCCAGCAGTTTAATGACAAATCCGACTGAAGCTTTCTTT. It is translated as CASSLMTNPTEAFF.

Many counts were recorded for this clonotype. This chain links TRBV27 with TRBJ2-6, with D possibly matching TRBD1 (6 bases). V was shortened by 6 bases and J by 3 bases, with 12 bases between the two germline ends. From germline, CDR1 is MNHEY and CDR2 SMNVEV (reference sequence). The CDR3 is 15 amino acids. The CDR3 loop reads CASSRQGSGANVLTF. In nucleotides, the CDR3 is TGTGCCAGCAGCCGCCAGGGGAGTGGGGCCAACGTCCTGACTTTC. Drawing the rest from reference TRBV27 and TRBJ2-6, the complete variable domain is EAQVTQNPRYLITVTGKKLTVTCSQNMNHEYMSWYRQDPGLGLRQIYYSMNVEVTDKGDVPEGYKVSRKEKRNFPLILESPSPNQTSLYFCASSRQGSGANVLTFGAGSRLTVL.

This clonotype was counted at least ten times. This chain connects TRBV5-1 to TRBJ2-7; TRBD2 matches at 13 bases. The V gene end was trimmed by 4 bases and the J gene end by 6 bases; junction bases not matched to a gene: 7. Germline CDR1 is SGHRS and CDR2 is YFSETQ. This CDR3 is built from 15 residues. The CDR3 coding sequence is TGCGCCAGCAGCCTCGGACTAGCGGGAGTTCCCGAGCAGTACTTC. This encodes CASSLGLAGVPEQYF.

This clonotype was detected ten times or more. The chain has TRBV15 and TRBJ1-4; a possible D gene is TRBD1 (5 bases). Germline V gene lookup returns CDR1 LNHNV and CDR2 YYDKDF (reference sequence). V gave up 1 base and J gave up 8 bases, with 8 bases separating them. The CDR3 sequence is 13 residues long. CDR3 nucleotide sequence: TGTGCCACCAGCAGAGGGAGGACAGAAAAACTGTTTTTT. Protein: CATSRGRTEKLFF.

Ten or more counts support this clonotype. The chain carries TRBV6-1 and TRBJ1-2, with 8 bases matching TRBD1. Germline V CDR1 and CDR2: MNHNS, SASEGT. The CDR3 has 13 residues. V was pared by 3 bases and J by 8 bases, with 5 bases of the junction left unmatched. As DNA, the CDR3 is TGTGCCAGCAGTGACCGGGACAGGAACGGCTACACCTTC. It is translated as CASSDRDRNGYTF.

This clonotype was detected ten times or more. The chain is built from TRBV27 and TRBJ1-5; no clear D. The CDR3 totals 13 residues. Germline V gene data show CDR1 as MNHEY and CDR2 as SMNVEV (reference sequence). Trimming removed 7 bases from V and 6 bases from J, with 13 bases in between. Here the CDR3 reads CASTLGEGQPQHF. The CDR3 DNA is TGTGCCAGCACCCTCGGGGAGGGTCAGCCCCAGCATTTT.

In its sample, this clonotype was seen many times. V is TRBV7-2 and J is TRBJ1-1; D may be TRBD1 (5 bases). The CDR3 is 14 residues long. CDR1 is SGHTA, CDR2 FQGNSA, per germline. The V end was cut by 8 bases, the J end by 3 bases, with 16 bases between. The CDR3 DNA reads TGTGCCAGCGGACGGGGCGGACGTGACACTGAAGCTTTCTTT. It specifies CASGRGGRDTEAFF.

This clonotype was seen ten or more times. The chain employs TRBV4-1 and TRBJ1-1; the D gene is possibly TRBD1 (6 bases). The CDR3 covers 14 residues. Germline V gene lookup returns CDR1 MGHRA and CDR2 YSYEKL. Trimming stripped 2 bases from V and 5 bases from J, with 12 bases between. CDR3 region: CASSQFEGGTEAFF. Written as DNA, the CDR3 is TGCGCCAGCAGCCAATTTGAAGGGGGTACTGAAGCTTTCTTT.

This clonotype occurred many times. The chain recombines TRBV20-1 with TRBJ2-5; 16 positions agree with TRBD2. The ends lost 1 base at V and 4 bases at J; junction bases unmatched: 12. CDR3 length equals 19 residues. Germline V gene lookup returns CDR1 DFQATT and CDR2 SNEGSKA (reference sequence). This CDR3 is CSARGPPGLAGGPGETQYF. CDR3 in DNA: TGCAGTGCTAGAGGCCCCCCGGGACTAGCGGGAGGGCCTGGAGAGACCCAGTACTTC.

This clonotype was counted ten times or more. V usage is TRBV7-2 and J usage is TRBJ1-5; TRBD1 matches at 9 bases. Germline CDR1 is SGHTA and CDR2 is FQGNSA. Trimming cost V 7 bases and J 7 bases; bases outside gene matches: 5. The CDR3 length is 13 residues. CDR3 residues: CASNRDRDQPQHF. The CDR3 DNA reads as TGTGCCAGCAATCGGGACAGGGACCAGCCCCAGCATTTT.

This clonotype was observed many times. V is TRBV6-5 and J is TRBJ2-1, with D possibly matching TRBD1 (5 bases). This CDR3 is built from 13 residues. Trimming cost V 4 bases and J 9 bases, with 13 bases left between them. Germline V gene lookup returns CDR1 MNHEY and CDR2 SVGAGI. CDR3 coding DNA: TGTGCCAGCAGTTTATCCAGGGTAGGTGAGCAGTTCTTC. Its translation: CASSLSRVGEQFF.

The gene calls are TRBV7-2 and TRBJ2-1; 8 bases line up with TRBD1. The junction had 8 bases not matched to a gene; V was cut back by 5 bases and J by 5 bases. The germline V gene has CDR1 SGHTA and CDR2 FQGNSA. This CDR3 has 15 amino acids. CDR3 loop: CASSTRTGPNNEQFF. CDR3 DNA sequence: TGTGCCAGCAGCACCCGGACAGGGCCCAACAATGAGCAGTTCTTC.

This clonotype occurred many times. The genes are TRBV5-1 and TRBJ2-2, with 7 bases that match TRBD1. The CDR3 is made up of 15 amino acids. CDR1 is SGHRS, CDR2 YFSETQ, per germline. The junction had 5 bases not matched to a gene; V was cut back by 3 bases and J by 3 bases. This chain's CDR3 is CASSYETGDTGELFF. The CDR3 coding sequence is TGCGCCAGCAGCTACGAAACAGGGGACACCGGGGAGCTGTTTTTT.

The sample holds many counts of this clonotype. CDR3 in amino acids: CASSLRQQAGEKLFF. The DNA for the CDR3 is TGTGCCAGCAGCTTGCGACAACAGGCCGGTGAAAAACTGTTTTTT. The rearrangement links TRBV5-6 to TRBJ1-4; tentatively, D is TRBD1 (5 bases). V lost 1 base, J lost 7 bases, and 14 bases lay in between. Germline loops: CDR1 SGHDT, CDR2 YYEEEE. CDR3 length: 15 amino acids.